A selection of T cell receptor beta chains follows, all from one sample in a study of blood T cell repertoires in COVID-19. TCRdb keeps only in-frame clones here, not all; method: immunoSEQ multiplex PCR. The data show nearly 45,000 clones, about 86% seen once. Sequencing used peripheral blood. All receptors come from a man aged 40-55 years with COVID-19, enrolled during active disease. Each CDR3 is given with its conserved first and last residue. Fields, in order: V gene, D gene, J gene, clone size, CDR3 protein, CDR3 DNA. The D gene is left open where the match is weak. Not all rows give a size; the values are once, few, many and, for expanded clones, a class.

TRBV30	NA	TRBJ2-5	NA	CAWSLPPGHLQETQYF	TGTGCCTGGTCCTTACCCCCGGGACACCTCCAAGAGACCCAGTACTTC
TRBV24-1	NA	TRBJ1-2	NA	CATSDFYMVCYTF	TGTGCCACCAGTGATTTCTATATGGTATGCTACACCTTC
TRBV9	TRBD2	TRBJ2-4	NA	CASSVGGSGRGKNIQYF	TGTGCCAGCAGCGTAGGCGGCAGCGGGAGGGGGAAAAACATTCAGTACTTC
TRBV30	TRBD2	TRBJ2-6	NA	CASTSTGANVLTF	TGTGCCTCGACTAGCACTGGGGCCAACGTCCTGACTTTC
TRBV7-9	TRBD1	TRBJ1-1	NA	CASSEQGALNTEAFF	TGTGCCAGCAGCGAACAGGGGGCGTTGAACACTGAAGCTTTCTTT
TRBV5-5	TRBD1	TRBJ1-1	NA	CASSLKTGGNTEAFF	TGTGCCAGCAGCTTAAAGACAGGGGGTAACACTGAAGCTTTCTTT
TRBV13	TRBD1	TRBJ2-7	NA	CASSPAGTADYEQYF	TGTGCCAGCAGCCCTGCCGGGACAGCTGACTACGAGCAGTACTTC
TRBV28	NA	TRBJ1-1	NA	CATLSGQGNTEAFF	TGTGCCACCCTCAGCGGGCAGGGGAACACTGAAGCTTTCTTT
TRBV27	TRBD2	TRBJ2-1	NA	CASSPSTSGSYNEQFF	TGTGCCAGCAGTCCCTCGACTAGCGGCTCCTACAATGAGCAGTTCTTC
TRBV9	TRBD1	TRBJ2-3	NA	CASSVDFSPPTGYTDTQYF	TGTGCCAGCAGCGTCGACTTCTCACCCCCGACAGGGTACACAGATACGCAGTATTTT
TRBV3-1/TRBV3-2	TRBD2	TRBJ2-3	NA	CASSPREGTSGKNTQYF	TGTGCCAGCAGCCCGCGCGAGGGAACTAGCGGTAAGAATACGCAGTATTTT
TRBV6-6	TRBD1	TRBJ2-5	NA	CASSPSGQQETQYF	TGTGCCAGCAGCCCCTCGGGACAGCAAGAGACCCAGTACTTC
TRBV9	NA	TRBJ2-2	once	CASSVGRGTGELFF	TGTGCCAGCAGCGTCGGCAGGGGAACCGGGGAGCTGTTTTTT
TRBV10-2	NA	TRBJ2-2	NA	CASSDPGANTGELFF	TGCGCCAGCAGTGACCCGGGGGCGAACACCGGGGAGCTGTTTTTT
TRBV19	TRBD1	TRBJ1-5	once	CASSNNLGQGNQPQHF	TGTGCCAGTAGTAACAACCTCGGACAGGGCAATCAGCCCCAGCATTTT
TRBV10-3	TRBD2	TRBJ2-3	NA	CAISESAGLAADTQYF	TGTGCCATCAGTGAGTCAGCGGGACTAGCGGCAGATACGCAGTATTTT
TRBV30	NA	TRBJ1-4	NA	CAWSVMDSLFF	TGTGCCTGGAGTGTAATGGACAGCTTGTTTTTT
TRBV5-1	TRBD2	TRBJ2-3	NA	CASSFLGGLAGVGSTDTQYF	TGCGCCAGCAGCTTCTTAGGGGGACTAGCGGGAGTAGGAAGCACAGATACGCAGTATTTT
TRBV28	TRBD2	TRBJ2-7	NA	CASSLTSGTYEQYF	TGTGCCAGCAGTTTGACTAGCGGAACATACGAGCAGTACTTC
TRBV3-1/TRBV3-2	NA	TRBJ2-1	NA	CASSQGLAATGDEQFF	TGTGCCAGCAGCCAAGGCTTAGCGGCGACGGGGGATGAGCAGTTCTTC
TRBV2	NA	TRBJ2-3	NA	CASREQGPTDTQYF	TGTGCCAGCAGAGAGCAGGGCCCCACAGATACGCAGTATTTT
TRBV28	TRBD1	TRBJ2-5	NA	CASSLAGTAQETQYF	TGTGCCAGCAGTTTGGCCGGGACAGCCCAAGAGACCCAGTACTTC
TRBV19	NA	TRBJ2-2	NA	CATGTSNTGELFF	TGTGCCACTGGGACTTCCAACACCGGGGAGCTGTTTTTT
TRBV5-1	NA	TRBJ2-7	NA	CASSLEVGGTYEQYF	TGCGCCAGCAGCTTGGAAGTAGGGGGAACCTACGAGCAGTACTTC
TRBV28	NA	TRBJ1-6	NA	CASSYPSLSNSPLHF	TGTGCCAGCAGTTACCCCTCACTGTCGAATTCACCCCTCCACTTT
TRBV9	NA	TRBJ1-4	few	CASSVGLDSLNEKLFF	TGTGCCAGCAGCGTAGGATTAGACTCCTTGAATGAAAAACTGTTTTTT
TRBV7-3	NA	TRBJ1-4	NA	CASSFQQKLFF	TGTGCCAGCAGCTTTCAACAGAAACTGTTTTTT
TRBV7-9	TRBD2	TRBJ2-7	few	CASSLGAGVHYEQYF	TGTGCCAGCAGCTTAGGAGCGGGGGTACACTACGAGCAGTACTTC
TRBV19	TRBD1	TRBJ2-3	NA	CASSLHRGPPDTQYF	TGTGCCAGTAGTCTCCACAGGGGACCCCCAGATACGCAGTATTTT
TRBV5-6	TRBD2	TRBJ2-3	NA	CASSGTSGRHPSSTQYF	TGTGCCAGCAGCGGGACTAGCGGGAGGCATCCGTCCAGTACGCAGTATTTT
TRBV29-1	NA	TRBJ2-1	NA	CSALGGRYEQFF	TGCAGCGCCCTGGGCGGGCGTTATGAGCAGTTCTTC
TRBV6-1	NA	TRBJ2-6	NA	CASSESIGAGANVLTF	TGTGCCAGCAGTGAGTCCATAGGGGCAGGGGCCAACGTCCTGACTTTC
TRBV2	TRBD2	TRBJ2-4	NA	CATPSQGLAGEYQNIQYF	TGTGCCACCCCGAGCCAAGGACTAGCGGGAGAATACCAAAACATTCAGTACTTC
TRBV27	TRBD1	TRBJ2-5	NA	CASSGQGTETQYF	TGTGCCAGCAGTGGACAGGGGACGGAGACCCAGTACTTC
TRBV18	NA	TRBJ1-5	NA	CASSPDPGIGQPQHF	TGTGCCAGCTCACCTGACCCAGGGATCGGTCAGCCCCAGCATTTT
TRBV27	TRBD2	TRBJ2-2	NA	CASSLSEGRGLAGDTGELFF	TGTGCCAGCAGTTTATCCGAGGGGAGAGGACTAGCGGGCGACACCGGGGAGCTGTTTTTT
TRBV28	NA	TRBJ2-4	NA	CASRGGGVAKNIQYF	TGTGCCAGCAGGGGCGGCGGGGTAGCCAAAAACATTCAGTACTTC
TRBV19	NA	TRBJ2-3	NA	CASSMGGLHTDTQYF	TGTGCCAGTAGTATGGGAGGACTACACACAGATACGCAGTATTTT
TRBV5-6	NA	TRBJ2-5	once	CASSLLGLAQVETQYF	TGTGCCAGCAGCTTGTTAGGGCTAGCGCAGGTGGAGACCCAGTACTTC
TRBV19	NA	TRBJ1-2	NA	CASSIDRNRAYGYTF	TGTGCCAGTAGTATAGATCGAAACAGGGCCTATGGCTACACCTTC
TRBV7-9	NA	TRBJ1-5	NA	CASSLGETLGGDQPQHF	TGTGCCAGCAGCTTAGGGGAAACGCTAGGGGGGGATCAGCCCCAGCATTTT
TRBV20-1	NA	TRBJ2-7	NA	CSASFGHPTSEQYF	TGCAGTGCTAGTTTCGGTCATCCCACGAGCGAGCAGTACTTC
TRBV7-9	NA	TRBJ1-4	NA	CASSLEPTLNEKLFF	TGTGCCAGCAGCTTAGAGCCCACCCTCAATGAAAAACTGTTTTTT
TRBV5-1	NA	TRBJ2-7	once	CASSPRTSSSYEQYF	TGCGCCAGCAGCCCACGGACATCTTCCTCCTACGAGCAGTACTTC
TRBV9	NA	TRBJ1-1	once	CASSGGGAGNTEAFF	TGTGCCAGCAGCGGCGGGGGGGCCGGAAACACTGAAGCTTTCTTT
TRBV18	NA	TRBJ2-3	once	CASSKDRYTDTQYF	TGTGCCAGCTCAAAAGACAGGTACACAGATACGCAGTATTTT
TRBV24-1	TRBD2	TRBJ2-7	NA	CATSDFSGGNYEQYF	TGTGCCACCAGTGATTTTTCGGGAGGGAACTACGAGCAGTACTTC
TRBV6-5	NA	TRBJ1-5	NA	CASIGGNSQPQHF	TGTGCCAGCATCGGGGGTAATAGCCAGCCCCAGCATTTT
TRBV5-1	TRBD1	TRBJ2-5	NA	CASSTWDRSQETQYF	TGCGCCAGCAGCACTTGGGACAGGTCCCAAGAGACCCAGTACTTC
TRBV5-1	NA	TRBJ2-2	NA	CASSFGHGVTGELFF	TGCGCCAGCAGCTTTGGGCACGGGGTTACCGGGGAGCTGTTTTTT
TRBV19	TRBD2	TRBJ2-7	NA	CASSSGLMGSYEQYF	TGTGCCAGTTCTAGCGGGCTTATGGGTTCCTACGAGCAGTACTTC
TRBV27	NA	TRBJ1-1	few	CACFAGMGEAFF	TGTGCCTGTTTCGCAGGGATGGGTGAAGCTTTCTTT
TRBV19	NA	TRBJ1-1	NA	CASSIGQGRTEAFF	TGTGCCAGTAGTATAGGGCAGGGGCGGACTGAAGCTTTCTTT
TRBV27	TRBD1	TRBJ1-5	NA	CASSLQGARGPGSNQPQHF	TGTGCCAGCAGTCTTCAGGGGGCGCGGGGTCCCGGAAGCAATCAGCCCCAGCATTTT
TRBV21-1	NA	TRBJ1-4	NA	CASSKGRRGNTTNEKLFF	TGTGCCAGCAGCAAAGGGCGCAGGGGAAATACAACTAATGAAAAACTGTTTTTT
TRBV5-1	NA	TRBJ1-1	NA	CASSPGGGMSSEAFF	TGCGCCAGCAGCCCCGGAGGAGGGATGAGCTCTGAAGCTTTCTTT
TRBV5-1	TRBD2	TRBJ2-1	NA	CASSPARGRAMGDEQFF	TGCGCCAGCAGCCCGGCGCGCGGGAGGGCCATGGGGGATGAGCAGTTCTTC
TRBV6-5	NA	TRBJ1-2	NA	CASRFPRGVYGYTF	TGTGCCAGCAGGTTCCCGCGGGGGGTCTATGGCTACACCTTC
TRBV14	NA	TRBJ1-5	NA	CASSPDNNQPQHF	TGTGCCAGCAGCCCGGACAACAATCAGCCCCAGCATTTT